In its sample, the clone carrying this TCR beta chain was seen a few times. A second about 6 to 12 cycle PCR used barcoded and J-beta primers. TCRdb reanalysed the 5' RACE reads using MiXCR and keeps one entry per CDR3 protein. This table holds fewer than 1.5 million distinct CDR3 sequences, roughly 40% found once. This sample stems from a study of blood T cells in healthy people across ages. Germline CDR1 reads SGHTA; CDR2 reads FQGNSA. V gave up 0 bases and J gave up 5 bases, with 6 bases separating them. This CDR3 is built from 13 residues. The chain combines TRBV7-2 with TRBJ2-3; no definite D call. This TCR was recovered from a woman aged 18-30 years in good health. The sample comprised blood. CDR3 loop: CASSLAWGDTQYF. As DNA, the CDR3 is TGTGCCAGCAGCTTAGCCTGGGGAGATACGCAGTATTTT.